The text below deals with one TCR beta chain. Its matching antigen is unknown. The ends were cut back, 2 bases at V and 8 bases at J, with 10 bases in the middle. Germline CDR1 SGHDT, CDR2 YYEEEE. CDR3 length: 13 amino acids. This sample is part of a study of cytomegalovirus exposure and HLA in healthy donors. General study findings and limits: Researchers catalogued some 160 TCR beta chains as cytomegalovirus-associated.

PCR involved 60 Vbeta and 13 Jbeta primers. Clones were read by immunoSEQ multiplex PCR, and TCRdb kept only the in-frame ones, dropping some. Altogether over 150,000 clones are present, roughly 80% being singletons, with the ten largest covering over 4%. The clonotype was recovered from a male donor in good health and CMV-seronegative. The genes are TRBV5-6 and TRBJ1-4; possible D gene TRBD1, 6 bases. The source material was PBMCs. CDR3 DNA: TGTGCCAGCAGCTTACAGGGCGGGGAAAAACTGTTTTTT. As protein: CASSLQGGEKLFF.